Below are 15 T cell receptor beta chains sequenced from a single sample in a study of CD4+ T cells in melanoma. Here immunoSEQ multiplex PCR was the method, and the copy in TCRdb shows in-frame clones only, minus some. This table has tens of thousands of clones, 78% appearing once. These receptors all stem from a human donor with melanoma.

The chain has TRBV18 and TRBJ1-4, with TRBD1 as a possible D gene (5 bases). Germline V CDR1 and CDR2: KGHSH, LQKENI. With 6 bases removed from V and 2 bases from J, the gap between germline ends came to 16 bases. The CDR3 is made up of 16 amino acids. In DNA form, the CDR3 reads TGTGCCAGCTCCTCTTTCACGCGGGGCACTAATGAAAAACTGTTTTTT. It is translated as CASSSFTRGTNEKLFF.

The chain links TRBV7-9 to TRBJ1-3, with 8 bases aligning to TRBD1. This CDR3 is 14 amino acids long. Trimming cost V 2 bases and J 3 bases; bases outside gene matches: 0. Germline CDR1 is SEHNR and CDR2 is FQNEAQ (reference sequence). Here the CDR3 DNA reads TGTGCCAGCAGCTTAACAGGGGGTGGAAACACCATATATTTT. Translation gives CASSLTGGGNTIYF. Full variable domain (missing parts from reference TRBV7-9 and TRBJ1-3): DTGVSQNPRHKITKRGQNVTFRCDPISEHNRLYWYRQTLGQGPEFLTYFQNEAQLEKSRLLSDRFSAERPKGSFSTLEIQRTEQGDSAMYLCASSLTGGGNTIYFGEGSWLTVV.

The CDR3 protein is CASAPLGHLDTQYF. The CDR3 bases are TGTGCCAGTGCTCCGCTGGGGCACTTAGATACGCAGTATTTT. The chain has TRBV19 and TRBJ2-3; D is possibly TRBD1 (5 bases). Per germline, CDR1 LNHDA and CDR2 SQIVND (reference sequence). Trimming stripped 8 bases from V and 5 bases from J, with 17 bases between. This CDR3 is 14 amino acids long.

V usage is TRBV6-5 and J usage is TRBJ1-1; TRBD1 might be the D (5 bases). Trimming cost V 2 bases and J 1 base, with 11 bases left between them. Germline V gene lookup returns CDR1 MNHEY and CDR2 SVGAGI. CDR3 size: 15 residues. The CDR3, as DNA: TGTGCCAGCAGTTACCAACGGGGGGGGAACACTGAAGCTTTCTTT. It is translated as CASSYQRGGNTEAFF.

The V call is TRBV2, the J call TRBJ1-6; tentatively, D is TRBD1 (6 bases). Per germline, CDR1 SNHLY and CDR2 FYNNEI. V dropped 6 bases and J dropped 6 bases, with 18 bases sitting between them. The CDR3 spans 16 residues. The CDR3 sequence is CASRTTGLAINSPLHF. DNA of the CDR3: TGTGCCAGCAGAACAACAGGGCTGGCGATTAATTCACCCCTCCACTTT. Together with reference TRBV2 and TRBJ1-6, the CDR3 gives the full variable domain: EPEVTQTPSHQVTQMGQEVILRCVPISNHLYFYWYRQILGQKVEFLVSFYNNEISEKSEIFDDQFSVERPDGSNFTLKIRSTKLEDSAMYFCASRTTGLAINSPLHFGNGTRLTVT.

The rearrangement uses TRBV12-5 and TRBJ2-5; 7 bases align to TRBD1. Trimming removed 6 bases from V and 9 bases from J; junction bases left unmatched: 13. Germline CDR1 LGHNT, CDR2 FRNRAP. CDR3 length: 14 residues. CDR3 in amino acids: CASGLQGTSGAQYF. The CDR3 DNA sequence: TGTGCTAGTGGCCTACAGGGGACATCAGGGGCCCAGTACTTC.

The chain is built from TRBV4-1 and TRBJ1-4; D gene unclear. V lost 4 bases, J lost 1 base, and 10 bases lay in between. There are 15 residues in the CDR3. The germline gives CDR1 MGHRA, CDR2 YSYEKL. This chain's CDR3 is CASSPPGRTNEKLFF. In DNA, the CDR3 is TGCGCCAGCAGCCCGCCGGGGAGAACTAATGAAAAACTGTTTTTT.

This clone was observed a handful of times. The V call is TRBV5-1, the J call TRBJ2-5, with TRBD2 matching over 12 bases. Looked up from germline, CDR1 is SGHRS and CDR2 is YFSETQ. The J segment lost 2 bases and the V segment lost 1 base, leaving 3 bases of the junction unmatched. This CDR3 is 16 amino acids long. CDR3 amino acids: CASSLLAGGQQETQYF. Here the CDR3 DNA reads TGCGCCAGCAGCTTGCTAGCGGGGGGGCAACAAGAGACCCAGTACTTC.

V gene TRBV15 combines with J gene TRBJ2-7; D may be TRBD1 or TRBD2 (6 bases each). The CDR3 is made up of 15 amino acids. Germline V CDR1 and CDR2: LNHNV, YYDKDF (reference sequence). Trimming took off 0 bases at V and 1 base at J, with 10 bases between the two ends. The CDR3 DNA reads TGTGCCACCAGCAGAGATAGGGGGGTTTCCTACGAGCAGTACTTC. This sequence encodes CATSRDRGVSYEQYF.

CDR3 sequence (DNA): TGTGCCAGCTCACCCGGCCAACGCGGGACCCAGTACTTC. It is translated as CASSPGQRGTQYF. This chain links TRBV18 with TRBJ2-5; D gene uncertain. The ends were cut back, 3 bases at V and 7 bases at J, with 12 bases in the middle. From germline, CDR1 is KGHSH and CDR2 LQKENI. This CDR3 is built from 13 residues. The full variable domain, in which reference TRBV18 and TRBJ2-5 provide the parts outside the CDR3, is NAGVMQNPRHLVRRRGQEARLRCSPMKGHSHVYWYRQLPEEGLKFMVYLQKENIIDESGMPKERFSAEFPKEGPSILRIQQVVRGDSAAYFCASSPGQRGTQYFGPGTRLLVL.

The gene calls are TRBV6-5 and TRBJ1-1; D is unclear. With 8 bases removed from V and 5 bases from J, the gap between germline ends came to 9 bases. From germline, CDR1 is MNHEY and CDR2 SVGAGI. CDR3 size: 11 residues. The CDR3 region is CASGIKTEAFF. The CDR3 DNA reads TGTGCCAGCGGAATCAAAACTGAAGCTTTCTTT.

The table lists this clone with a few counts. The rearrangement links TRBV10-2 to TRBJ2-2; 14 bases agree with TRBD2. The CDR3 runs 15 residues. The germline V gene encodes CDR1 WSHSY and CDR2 SAAADI. Trimming removed 5 bases from V and 7 bases from J; junction bases left unmatched: 3. CDR3 nucleotides: TGCGCCAGCAGTTCGGGACTAGCGGGGGTCGGGGAGCTGTTTTTT. It translates to CASSSGLAGVGELFF.

This sequence joins TRBV4-1 and TRBJ1-6, with a possible D match to TRBD1 (5 bases). In germline, CDR1 is MGHRA, CDR2 YSYEKL. This CDR3 is 17 amino acids long. V lost 6 bases and J 5 bases, leaving 20 bases between the germline ends. The CDR3 region is CASSPSGRVSNNSPLHF. CDR3 coding DNA: TGCGCCAGCAGTCCCTCGGGCAGGGTCTCTAATAATTCACCCCTCCACTTT.

The chain joins TRBV13 to TRBJ1-4; D is unclear. Germline CDR1 is PRHDT and CDR2 is FYEKMQ (reference sequence). The CDR3 is 17 amino acids. This chain's CDR3 is CATSFVASIEGGEKLFF. The CDR3 DNA sequence: TGTGCGACAAGCTTCGTGGCGAGCATAGAAGGTGGTGAAAAACTGTTTTTT.

The rearrangement links TRBV12-5 to TRBJ2-4; 9 bases agree with TRBD1. The CDR3 extends over 14 amino acids. Trimming took 6 bases from V and 7 from J; bases not matched to a gene: 7. Per the germline V gene, CDR1 is LGHNT and CDR2 is FRNRAP. The CDR3 protein is CASGSGQGENIQYF. As DNA, the CDR3 is TGTGCTAGTGGCTCGGGACAGGGAGAGAACATTCAGTACTTC.